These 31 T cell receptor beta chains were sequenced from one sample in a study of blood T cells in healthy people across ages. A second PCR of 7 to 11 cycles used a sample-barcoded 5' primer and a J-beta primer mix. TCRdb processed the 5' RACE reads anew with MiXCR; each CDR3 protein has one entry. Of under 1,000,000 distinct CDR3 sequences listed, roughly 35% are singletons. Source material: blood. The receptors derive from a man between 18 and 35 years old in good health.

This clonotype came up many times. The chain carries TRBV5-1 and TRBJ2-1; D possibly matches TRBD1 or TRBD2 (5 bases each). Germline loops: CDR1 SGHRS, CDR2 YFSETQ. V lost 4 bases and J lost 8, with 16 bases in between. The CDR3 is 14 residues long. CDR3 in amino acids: CASSPRVGAYEQFF. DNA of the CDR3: TGCGCCAGCAGCCCCAGAGTCGGGGCCTATGAGCAGTTCTTC.

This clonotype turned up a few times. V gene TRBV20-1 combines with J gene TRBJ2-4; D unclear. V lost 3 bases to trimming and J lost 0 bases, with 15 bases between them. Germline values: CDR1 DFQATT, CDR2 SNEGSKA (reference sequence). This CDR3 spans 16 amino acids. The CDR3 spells CSARHPQYIAKNIQYF. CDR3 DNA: TGCAGTGCTAGGCATCCTCAGTATATAGCCAAAAACATTCAGTACTTC.

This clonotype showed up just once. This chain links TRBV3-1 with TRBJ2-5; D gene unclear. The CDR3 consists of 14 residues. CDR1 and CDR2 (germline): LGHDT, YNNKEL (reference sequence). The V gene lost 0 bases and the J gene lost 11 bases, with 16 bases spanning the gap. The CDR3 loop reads CASSQERARDEQYF. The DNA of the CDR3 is TGTGCCAGCAGCCAAGAAAGGGCTAGGGATGAGCAGTACTTC.

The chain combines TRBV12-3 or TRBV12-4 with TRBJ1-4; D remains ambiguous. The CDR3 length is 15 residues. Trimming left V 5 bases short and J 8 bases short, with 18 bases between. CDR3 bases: TGTGCCAGCAGTCGCGAACAGTTTAGTAAAGAAAAACTGTTTTTT. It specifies CASSREQFSKEKLFF.

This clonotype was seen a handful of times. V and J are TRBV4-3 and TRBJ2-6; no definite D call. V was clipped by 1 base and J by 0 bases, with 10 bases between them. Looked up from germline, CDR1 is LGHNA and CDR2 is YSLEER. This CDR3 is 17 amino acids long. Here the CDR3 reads CASSQVPIYSGANVLTF. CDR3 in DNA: TGCGCCAGCAGCCAAGTCCCCATTTACTCTGGGGCCAACGTCCTGACTTTC.

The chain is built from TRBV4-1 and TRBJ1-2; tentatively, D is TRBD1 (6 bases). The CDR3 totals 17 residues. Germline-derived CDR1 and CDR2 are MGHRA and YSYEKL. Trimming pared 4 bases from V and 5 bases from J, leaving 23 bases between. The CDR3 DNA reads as TGCGCCAGCAGCCCAGCGGGAGGGGGTCCCCCCGATTATGGCTACACCTTC. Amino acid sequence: CASSPAGGGPPDYGYTF.

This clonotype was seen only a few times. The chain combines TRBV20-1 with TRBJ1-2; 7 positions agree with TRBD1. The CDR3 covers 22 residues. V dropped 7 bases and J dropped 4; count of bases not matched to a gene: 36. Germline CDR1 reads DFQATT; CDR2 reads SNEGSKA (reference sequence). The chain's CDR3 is CSGVGTGKNNHDQRRGLYGYTF. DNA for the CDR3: TGCAGTGGAGTGGGGACCGGGAAAAATAACCACGACCAAAGAAGGGGGCTCTATGGCTACACCTTC.

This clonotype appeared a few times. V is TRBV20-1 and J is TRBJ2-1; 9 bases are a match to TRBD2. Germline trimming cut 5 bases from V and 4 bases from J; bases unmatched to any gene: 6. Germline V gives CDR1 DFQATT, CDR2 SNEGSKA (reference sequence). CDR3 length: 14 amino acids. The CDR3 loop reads CSAETLAGYNEQFF. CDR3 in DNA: TGCAGTGCTGAAACTCTAGCGGGGTACAATGAGCAGTTCTTC.

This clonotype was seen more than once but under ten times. The DNA for the CDR3 is TGCGCCAGCAGCCATGACAGGATAGCTAACTATGGCTACACCTTC. It specifies CASSHDRIANYGYTF. This chain connects TRBV4-3 to TRBJ1-2, with a weak D call TRBD1 (6 bases). Per germline, CDR1 LGHNA and CDR2 YSLEER. Trimming left V 3 bases short and J 0 bases short, with 11 bases between. This CDR3 contains 15 residues.

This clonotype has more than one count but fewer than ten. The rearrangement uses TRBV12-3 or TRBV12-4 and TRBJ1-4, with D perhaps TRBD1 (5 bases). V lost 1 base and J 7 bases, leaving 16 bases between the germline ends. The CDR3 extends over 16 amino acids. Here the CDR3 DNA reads TGTGCCAGCAGTTTAGAAAGTCCGGGGGTAGGTGAAAAACTGTTTTTT. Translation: CASSLESPGVGEKLFF.

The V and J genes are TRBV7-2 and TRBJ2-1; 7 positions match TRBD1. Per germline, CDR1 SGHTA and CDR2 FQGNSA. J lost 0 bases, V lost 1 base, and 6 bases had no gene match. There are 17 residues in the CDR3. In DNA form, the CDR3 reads TGTGCCAGCAGCTTAGTCTGGGCAGGGGGCTCCTACAATGAGCAGTTCTTC. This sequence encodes CASSLVWAGGSYNEQFF.

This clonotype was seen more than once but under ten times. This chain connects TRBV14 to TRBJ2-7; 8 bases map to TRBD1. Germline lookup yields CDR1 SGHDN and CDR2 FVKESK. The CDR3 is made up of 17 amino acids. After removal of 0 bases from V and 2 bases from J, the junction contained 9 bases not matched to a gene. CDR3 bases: TGTGCCAGCAGCCAAGATGGACCGACAGGGGATGCCTACGAGCAGTACTTC. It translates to CASSQDGPTGDAYEQYF.

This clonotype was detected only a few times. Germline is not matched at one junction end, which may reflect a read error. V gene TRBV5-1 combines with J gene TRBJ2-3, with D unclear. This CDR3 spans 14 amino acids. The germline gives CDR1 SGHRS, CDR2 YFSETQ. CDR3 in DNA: TGCGCCCGCAGCTTGAAGGGATCCACAGATACGCAGTATTTT. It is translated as CARSLKGSTDTQYF.

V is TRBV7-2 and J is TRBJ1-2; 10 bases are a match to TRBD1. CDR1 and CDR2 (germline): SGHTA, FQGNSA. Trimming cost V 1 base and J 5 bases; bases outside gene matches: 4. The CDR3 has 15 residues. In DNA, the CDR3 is TGTGCCAGCAGCTTAGGAGGGGACAGGGGATATGGCTACACCTTC. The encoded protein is CASSLGGDRGYGYTF.

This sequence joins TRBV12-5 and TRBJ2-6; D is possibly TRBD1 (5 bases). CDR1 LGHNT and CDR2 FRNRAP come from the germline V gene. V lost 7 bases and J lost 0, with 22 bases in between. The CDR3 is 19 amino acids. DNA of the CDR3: TGTGCTAGTGTCCCACCCCTGACAGTACATCACTCTGGGGCCAACGTCCTGACTTTC. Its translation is CASVPPLTVHHSGANVLTF.

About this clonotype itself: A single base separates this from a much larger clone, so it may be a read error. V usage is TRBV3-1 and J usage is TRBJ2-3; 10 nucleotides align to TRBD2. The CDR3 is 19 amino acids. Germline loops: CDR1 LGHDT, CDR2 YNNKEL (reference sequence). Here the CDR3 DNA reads TGTGCCAACAGCCAGGCCTCGGGGACTAGCGACGCCCTCACAGATACGCAGTATTTT. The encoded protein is CANSQASGTSDALTDTQYF.

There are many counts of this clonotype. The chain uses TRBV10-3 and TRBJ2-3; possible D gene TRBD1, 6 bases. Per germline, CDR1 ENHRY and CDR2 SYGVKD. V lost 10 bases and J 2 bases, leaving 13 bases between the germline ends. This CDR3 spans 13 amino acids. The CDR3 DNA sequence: TGTGCCACTCGGGACACATACACAGATACGCAGTATTTT. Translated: CATRDTYTDTQYF.

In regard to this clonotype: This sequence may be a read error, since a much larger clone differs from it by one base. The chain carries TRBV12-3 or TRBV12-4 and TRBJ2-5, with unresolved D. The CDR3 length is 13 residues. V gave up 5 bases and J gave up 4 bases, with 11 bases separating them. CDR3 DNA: TGTGCCAGCAGTCCAGTGGTAAGAGAGACCCAGTACTTC. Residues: CASSPVVRETQYF.

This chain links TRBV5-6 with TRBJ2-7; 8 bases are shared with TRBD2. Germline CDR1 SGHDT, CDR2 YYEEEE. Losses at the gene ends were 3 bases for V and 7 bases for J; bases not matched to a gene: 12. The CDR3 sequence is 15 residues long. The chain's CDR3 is CASSSGGLTYNEQYF. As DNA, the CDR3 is TGTGCCAGCAGCTCGGGGGGGCTGACCTACAATGAGCAGTACTTC.

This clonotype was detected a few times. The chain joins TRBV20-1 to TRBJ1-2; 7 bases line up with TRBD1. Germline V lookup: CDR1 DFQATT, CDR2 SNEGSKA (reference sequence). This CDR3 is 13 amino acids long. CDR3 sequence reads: CRSDLRGGYGYTF. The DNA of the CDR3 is TGCAGATCAGACCTCAGGGGGGGATATGGCTACACCTTC.

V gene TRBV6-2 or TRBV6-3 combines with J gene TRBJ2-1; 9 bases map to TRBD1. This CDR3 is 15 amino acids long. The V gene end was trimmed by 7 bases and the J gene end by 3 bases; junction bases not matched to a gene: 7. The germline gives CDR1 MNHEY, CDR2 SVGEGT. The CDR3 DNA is TGTGCCAGCATTCCCGAGGGACAGGGCTACAATGAGCAGTTCTTC. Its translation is CASIPEGQGYNEQFF.

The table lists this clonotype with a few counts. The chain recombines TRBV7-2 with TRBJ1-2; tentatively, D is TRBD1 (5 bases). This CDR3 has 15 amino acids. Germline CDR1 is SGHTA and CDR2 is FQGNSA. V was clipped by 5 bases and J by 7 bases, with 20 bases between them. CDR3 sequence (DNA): TGTGCCAGCAGCACCCAAGGGACGTCAAACAGTGGCTACACCTTC. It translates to CASSTQGTSNSGYTF.

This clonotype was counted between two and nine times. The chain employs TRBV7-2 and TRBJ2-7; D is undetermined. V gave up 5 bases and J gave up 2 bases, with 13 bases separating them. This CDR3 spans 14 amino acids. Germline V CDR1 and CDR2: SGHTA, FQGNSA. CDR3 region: CASSLLPETYEQYF. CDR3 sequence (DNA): TGTGCCAGCAGCCTTCTCCCAGAAACCTACGAGCAGTACTTC.

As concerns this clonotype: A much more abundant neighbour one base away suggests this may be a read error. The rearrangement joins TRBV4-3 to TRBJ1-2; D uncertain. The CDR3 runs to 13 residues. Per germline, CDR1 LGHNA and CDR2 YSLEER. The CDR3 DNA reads TGCGCCAGCAGACAAGATAGGTCCTATGGCTACACCTTC. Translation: CASRQDRSYGYTF.

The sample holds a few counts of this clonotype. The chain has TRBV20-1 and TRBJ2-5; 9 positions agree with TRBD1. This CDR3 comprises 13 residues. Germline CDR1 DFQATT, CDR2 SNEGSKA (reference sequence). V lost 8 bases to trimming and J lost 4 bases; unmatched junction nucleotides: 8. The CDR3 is CSPISTGGETQYF. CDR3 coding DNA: TGCAGTCCAATATCGACAGGGGGAGAGACCCAGTACTTC.

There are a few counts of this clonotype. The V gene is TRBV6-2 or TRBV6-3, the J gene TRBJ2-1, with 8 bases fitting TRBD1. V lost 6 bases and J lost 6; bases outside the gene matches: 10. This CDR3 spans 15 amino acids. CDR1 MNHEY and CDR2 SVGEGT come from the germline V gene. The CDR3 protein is CASSSSDRDSNEQFF. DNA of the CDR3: TGTGCCAGCAGCTCCTCGGACAGGGACAGCAATGAGCAGTTCTTC.

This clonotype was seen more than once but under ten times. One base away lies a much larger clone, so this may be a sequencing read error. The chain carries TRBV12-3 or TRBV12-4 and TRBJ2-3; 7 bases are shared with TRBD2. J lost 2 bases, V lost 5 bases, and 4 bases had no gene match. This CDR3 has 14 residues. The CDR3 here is CASSVSGVTDTQYF. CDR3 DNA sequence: TGTGCCAGCAGTGTGAGCGGGGTCACAGATACGCAGTATTTT.

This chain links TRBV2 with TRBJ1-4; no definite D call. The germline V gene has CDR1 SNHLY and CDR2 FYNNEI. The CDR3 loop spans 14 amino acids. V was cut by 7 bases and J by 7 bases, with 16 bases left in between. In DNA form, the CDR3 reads TGTGCCAGCATGGGTATTCGGAGCAGTGAAAAACTGTTTTTT. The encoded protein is CASMGIRSSEKLFF.

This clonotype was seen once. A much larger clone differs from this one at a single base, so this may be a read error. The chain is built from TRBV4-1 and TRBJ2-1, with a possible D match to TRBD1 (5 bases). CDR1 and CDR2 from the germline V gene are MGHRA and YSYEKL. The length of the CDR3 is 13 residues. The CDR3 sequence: CARSQARDNEQFF. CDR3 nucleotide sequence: TGCGCCCGCAGCCAAGCCAGGGACAATGAGCAGTTCTTC.

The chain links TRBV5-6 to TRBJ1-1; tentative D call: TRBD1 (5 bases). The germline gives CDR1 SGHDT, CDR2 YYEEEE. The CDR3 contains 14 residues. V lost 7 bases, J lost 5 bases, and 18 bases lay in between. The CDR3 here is CASSNQGRWTEAFF. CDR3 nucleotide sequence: TGTGCCAGCTCTAATCAGGGAAGGTGGACTGAAGCTTTCTTT.

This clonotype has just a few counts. CDR3 residues: CASSENGPSNQPQHF. The DNA for the CDR3 is TGTGCCAGCAGTGAAAACGGGCCCAGCAATCAGCCCCAGCATTTT. The chain employs TRBV2 and TRBJ1-5; D uncertain. V was shortened by 2 bases and J by 1 base, with 9 bases between the two germline ends. The CDR3 is 15 residues long. The germline gives CDR1 SNHLY, CDR2 FYNNEI.